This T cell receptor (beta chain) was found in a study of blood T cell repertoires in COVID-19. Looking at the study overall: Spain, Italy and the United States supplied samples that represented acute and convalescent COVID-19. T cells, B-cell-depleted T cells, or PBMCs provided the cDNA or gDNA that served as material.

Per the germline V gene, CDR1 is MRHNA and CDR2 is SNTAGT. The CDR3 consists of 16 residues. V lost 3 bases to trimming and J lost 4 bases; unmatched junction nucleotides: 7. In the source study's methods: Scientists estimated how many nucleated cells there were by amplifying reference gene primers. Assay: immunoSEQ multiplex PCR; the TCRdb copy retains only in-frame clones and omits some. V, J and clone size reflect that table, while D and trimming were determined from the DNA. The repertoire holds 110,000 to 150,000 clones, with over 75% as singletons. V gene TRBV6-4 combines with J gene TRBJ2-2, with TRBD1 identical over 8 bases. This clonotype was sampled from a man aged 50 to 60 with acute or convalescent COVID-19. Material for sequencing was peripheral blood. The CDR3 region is CASSEVWGQATGELFF. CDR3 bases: TGTGCCAGCAGTGAAGTGTGGGGACAGGCCACCGGGGAGCTGTTTTTT.